The clone carrying this T cell receptor (beta chain) was seen ten or more times. These data belong to a study of blood T cells in healthy people across ages. Alongside a J-beta primer mix, a sample-barcoded 5' primer served in a second PCR lasting roughly 6 to 11 cycles. TCRdb re-derived calls from the 5' RACE reads in MiXCR, one entry per CDR3 protein. This table has approximately 810,000 distinct CDR3 sequences, more than 25% appearing once. The V segment lost 5 bases and the J segment 4 bases; nucleotides outside the gene matches: 12. In germline, CDR1 is DFQATT, CDR2 SNEGSKA (reference sequence). CDR3 size: 16 residues.

Sequenced input: blood. The chain joins TRBV20-1 to TRBJ2-3, with 10 positions matching TRBD2. The receptor was isolated from an elderly woman in good health. CDR3 residues: CSAWRASGGFSDTQYF. The CDR3 nucleotides read TGCAGTGCTTGGCGAGCTAGCGGGGGATTTTCAGATACGCAGTATTTT.